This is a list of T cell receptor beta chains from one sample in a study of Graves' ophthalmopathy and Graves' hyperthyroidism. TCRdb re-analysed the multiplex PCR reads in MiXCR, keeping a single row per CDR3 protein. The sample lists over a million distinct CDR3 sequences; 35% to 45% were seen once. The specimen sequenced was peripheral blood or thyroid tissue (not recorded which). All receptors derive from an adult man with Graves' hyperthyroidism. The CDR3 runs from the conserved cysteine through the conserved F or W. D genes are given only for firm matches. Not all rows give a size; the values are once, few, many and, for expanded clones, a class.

CDR3aa: CASSRVTGGEGAFF
CDR3nt: TGTGCCAGCAGTCGAGTCACAGGGGGCGAAGGGGCTTTCTTT
len: 14
v_gene: TRBV6-5
abundance: few
j_gene: TRBJ1-1
d_gene: TRBD1

CDR3aa: CASSPERVSYEQYF
CDR3nt: TGCGCCAGCAGCCCCGAAAGGGTAAGCTACGAGCAGTACTTC
len: 14
v_gene: TRBV5-1
abundance: many
j_gene: TRBJ2-7
d_gene: -

CDR3aa: CSVEGAGGPAETQYF
CDR3nt: TGCAGCGTTGAAGGAGCGGGGGGGCCGGCGGAGACCCAGTACTTC
len: 15
v_gene: TRBV29-1
abundance: many
j_gene: TRBJ2-5
d_gene: TRBD2

CDR3aa: CASSDYRGMSTGELFF
CDR3nt: TGTGCCAGCAGCGACTATAGGGGGATGAGCACCGGGGAGCTGTTTTTT
len: 16
v_gene: TRBV9
abundance: -
j_gene: TRBJ2-2
d_gene: -

CDR3aa: CASSQETGGPETQYF
CDR3nt: TGCGCCAGCAGCCAGGAAACAGGGGGCCCAGAGACCCAGTACTTC
len: 15
v_gene: TRBV4-3
abundance: few
j_gene: TRBJ2-5
d_gene: TRBD1

CDR3aa: CSVEGRGIDYGYTF
CDR3nt: TGCAGCGTTGAAGGTAGGGGGATTGACTATGGCTACACCTTC
len: 14
v_gene: TRBV29-1
abundance: -
j_gene: TRBJ1-2
d_gene: -

CDR3aa: CASSVGQGQSQYF
CDR3nt: TGTGCCAGCAGCGTGGGACAGGGACAATCGCAGTATTTT
len: 13
v_gene: TRBV9
abundance: -
j_gene: TRBJ2-3
d_gene: TRBD1

CDR3aa: CASSQQVRSTDTQYF
CDR3nt: TGTGCCAGCAGCCAACAGGTCCGTAGCACAGATACGCAGTATTTT
len: 15
v_gene: TRBV9
abundance: -
j_gene: TRBJ2-3
d_gene: -

CDR3aa: CASSEGDRDNQPQHF
CDR3nt: TGTGCCAGCAGTGAAGGAGACAGGGACAATCAGCCCCAGCATTTT
len: 15
v_gene: TRBV2
abundance: many
j_gene: TRBJ1-5
d_gene: TRBD1

CDR3aa: CASSEEPGQGYGYTF
CDR3nt: TGTGCCAGCAGCGAGGAGCCGGGACAGGGTTATGGCTACACCTTC
len: 15
v_gene: TRBV9
abundance: many
j_gene: TRBJ1-2
d_gene: TRBD1

CDR3aa: CASSLPGASGFYEQYF
CDR3nt: TGTGCCAGCAGCCTCCCCGGGGCTAGCGGGTTTTACGAGCAGTACTTC
len: 16
v_gene: TRBV7-2
abundance: few
j_gene: TRBJ2-7
d_gene: TRBD2

CDR3aa: CASSLTGGPLSNSPLHF
CDR3nt: TGTGCCAGCAGCCTTACAGGGGGCCCATTATCGAATTCACCCCTCCACTTT
len: 17
v_gene: TRBV7-2
abundance: -
j_gene: TRBJ1-6
d_gene: TRBD1

CDR3aa: CASSLTGQSSNSPLHF
CDR3nt: TGTGCCAGCAGTTTGACAGGGCAATCGAGTAATTCACCCCTCCACTTT
len: 16
v_gene: TRBV25-1
abundance: -
j_gene: TRBJ1-6
d_gene: TRBD1

CDR3aa: CASSREDGLAFF
CDR3nt: TGCGCCAGCAGCCGGGAGGACGGGCTTGCTTTCTTT
len: 12
v_gene: TRBV5-1
abundance: many
j_gene: TRBJ1-1
d_gene: -

CDR3aa: CASSAHGTGLVDEQFF
CDR3nt: TGTGCCAGCAGTGCCCACGGGACAGGGCTCGTCGATGAGCAGTTCTTC
len: 16
v_gene: TRBV25-1
abundance: -
j_gene: TRBJ2-1
d_gene: TRBD1

CDR3aa: CASSQASPRPGKVYVTEAFF
CDR3nt: TGCGCCAGCAGCCAAGCCTCTCCCCGCCCAGGGAAGGTTTATGTCACTGAAGCTTTCTTT
len: 20
v_gene: TRBV4-3
abundance: -
j_gene: TRBJ1-1
d_gene: -

CDR3aa: CASSSGRGGEKLFF
CDR3nt: TGTGCCAGCAGTTCTGGGCGAGGGGGCGAAAAACTGTTTTTT
len: 14
v_gene: TRBV27
abundance: -
j_gene: TRBJ1-4
d_gene: TRBD1

CDR3aa: CASSLGPGQSNQPQHF
CDR3nt: TGTGCCAGCAGTTTGGGCCCGGGACAGAGCAATCAGCCCCAGCATTTT
len: 16
v_gene: TRBV12-3/TRBV12-4
abundance: -
j_gene: TRBJ1-5
d_gene: TRBD1

CDR3aa: CSVEETGTGVLLF
CDR3nt: TGCAGCGTTGAAGAGACCGGCACAGGGGTTCTGCTTTTT
len: 13
v_gene: TRBV29-1
abundance: many
j_gene: TRBJ1-4
d_gene: TRBD1

CDR3aa: CASSPRQTAGASYEQYF
CDR3nt: TGTGCCAGCAGCCCCCGCCAGACGGCAGGCGCCTCCTACGAGCAGTACTTC
len: 17
v_gene: TRBV7-2
abundance: -
j_gene: TRBJ2-7
d_gene: -

CDR3aa: CAISEKQGARETQYF
CDR3nt: TGTGCCATCAGTGAGAAACAGGGGGCTCGGGAGACCCAGTACTTC
len: 15
v_gene: TRBV10-3
abundance: many
j_gene: TRBJ2-5
d_gene: TRBD1

CDR3aa: CASSAPGAQYF
CDR3nt: TGTGCCAGCAGTGCCCCAGGGGCCCAGTACTTC
len: 11
v_gene: TRBV28
abundance: -
j_gene: TRBJ2-5
d_gene: -

CDR3aa: CSVEGGTDNYGYTIYF
CDR3nt: TGCAGCGTGGAGGGGGGGACAGACAACTATGGCTACACCATATATTTT
len: 16
v_gene: TRBV29-1
abundance: -
j_gene: TRBJ1-3
d_gene: TRBD1

CDR3aa: CSVEQGANVLTF
CDR3nt: TGCAGCGTTGAACAGGGGGCCAACGTCCTGACTTTC
len: 12
v_gene: TRBV29-1
abundance: -
j_gene: TRBJ2-6
d_gene: -

CDR3aa: CASSQGQATGELFF
CDR3nt: TGCGCCAGCAGCCAAGGTCAGGCCACCGGGGAGCTGTTTTTT
len: 14
v_gene: TRBV4-1
abundance: -
j_gene: TRBJ2-2
d_gene: -

CDR3aa: CASSYARASGYTF
CDR3nt: TGTGCCAGCAGTTACGCCAGGGCGAGTGGCTACACCTTC
len: 13
v_gene: TRBV10-3
abundance: -
j_gene: TRBJ1-2
d_gene: -

CDR3aa: CASSLSETEAFF
CDR3nt: TGCGCCAGCAGCTTGTCAGAGACTGAAGCTTTCTTT
len: 12
v_gene: TRBV12-3/TRBV12-4
abundance: many
j_gene: TRBJ1-1
d_gene: -

CDR3aa: CASSLVRGARMKKLFF
CDR3nt: TGTGCCAGCAGCTTAGTCAGGGGGGCCCGAATGAAAAAACTGTTTTTT
len: 16
v_gene: TRBV11-2
abundance: few
j_gene: TRBJ1-4
d_gene: TRBD1

CDR3aa: CASRDGDRTTNEKLFF
CDR3nt: TGTGCCAGCAGAGATGGGGACCGGACAACTAATGAAAAACTGTTTTTT
len: 16
v_gene: TRBV7-2
abundance: -
j_gene: TRBJ1-4
d_gene: -

CDR3aa: CASSQGGGVGYEQYF
CDR3nt: TGTGCCAGCAGCCAGGGAGGGGGCGTAGGTTACGAGCAGTACTTC
len: 15
v_gene: TRBV9
abundance: many
j_gene: TRBJ2-7
d_gene: -

CDR3aa: CASSLGQDPLLSGNTIYF
CDR3nt: TGTGCCAGCAGTTTAGGACAGGACCCCTTACTCTCTGGAAACACCATATATTTT
len: 18
v_gene: TRBV12-3/TRBV12-4
abundance: few
j_gene: TRBJ1-3
d_gene: -

CDR3aa: CASSDGGSITGELFF
CDR3nt: TGCGCCAGCAGTGATGGCGGGAGTATCACCGGGGAGCTGTTTTTT
len: 15
v_gene: TRBV10-2
abundance: -
j_gene: TRBJ2-2
d_gene: TRBD2

CDR3aa: CASSTPATGEHTGELFF
CDR3nt: TGTGCCAGCAGCACACCCGCGACAGGGGAACACACCGGGGAGCTGTTTTTT
len: 17
v_gene: TRBV11-2
abundance: -
j_gene: TRBJ2-2
d_gene: TRBD1

CDR3aa: CASSYSPDEKLFF
CDR3nt: TGTGCCAGCAGTTACTCGCCTGACGAAAAACTGTTTTTT
len: 13
v_gene: TRBV6-5
abundance: few
j_gene: TRBJ1-4
d_gene: -

CDR3aa: CATPTRYEQYF
CDR3nt: TGTGCCACCCCGACCCGCTACGAGCAGTACTTC
len: 11
v_gene: TRBV15
abundance: many
j_gene: TRBJ2-7
d_gene: -

CDR3aa: CASSSFFGYTF
CDR3nt: TGTGCCAGCAGTTCCTTCTTTGGCTACACCTTC
len: 11
v_gene: TRBV12-3/TRBV12-4
abundance: -
j_gene: TRBJ1-2
d_gene: -

CDR3aa: CASSLGAGFSYEQYF
CDR3nt: TGCGCCAGCAGCTTGGGGGCAGGGTTCTCCTACGAGCAGTACTTC
len: 15
v_gene: TRBV5-1
abundance: -
j_gene: TRBJ2-7
d_gene: -

CDR3aa: CASSTRTGANTGELFF
CDR3nt: TGTGCCAGCAGCACCCGGACAGGAGCGAACACCGGGGAGCTGTTTTTT
len: 16
v_gene: TRBV9
abundance: many
j_gene: TRBJ2-2
d_gene: TRBD1

CDR3aa: CASSVRGGGLYEQYF
CDR3nt: TGTGCCAGTAGTGTCCGAGGCGGCGGTCTGTACGAGCAGTACTTC
len: 15
v_gene: TRBV19
abundance: -
j_gene: TRBJ2-7
d_gene: -

CDR3aa: CSVEDRDRVYEQYF
CDR3nt: TGCAGCGTTGAAGACCGGGACAGGGTCTACGAGCAGTACTTC
len: 14
v_gene: TRBV29-1
abundance: many
j_gene: TRBJ2-7
d_gene: TRBD1

CDR3aa: CASSFRGGDTEAFF
CDR3nt: TGTGCCAGCAGCTTCAGGGGCGGGGACACTGAAGCTTTCTTT
len: 14
v_gene: TRBV13
abundance: many
j_gene: TRBJ1-1
d_gene: -

CDR3aa: CASSLTSQPQHF
CDR3nt: TGTGCCAGCAGTCTGACGAGTCAGCCCCAGCATTTT
len: 12
v_gene: TRBV28
abundance: few
j_gene: TRBJ1-5
d_gene: -

CDR3aa: CAWSVGRHGYTF
CDR3nt: TGTGCCTGGAGTGTAGGCAGACATGGCTACACCTTC
len: 12
v_gene: TRBV30
abundance: few
j_gene: TRBJ1-2
d_gene: -

CDR3aa: CSVDGRGGRALETQYF
CDR3nt: TGCAGCGTTGATGGCAGGGGCGGGAGGGCCTTGGAGACCCAGTACTTC
len: 16
v_gene: TRBV29-1
abundance: -
j_gene: TRBJ2-5
d_gene: TRBD2

CDR3aa: CASSFRGNYEQYF
CDR3nt: TGTGCCAGCAGCTTTCGAGGCAACTACGAGCAGTACTTC
len: 13
v_gene: TRBV7-2
abundance: many
j_gene: TRBJ2-7
d_gene: -

CDR3aa: CASSYRGPSSYEQYF
CDR3nt: TGTGCCAGCAGCTACAGGGGGCCGAGCTCCTACGAGCAGTACTTC
len: 15
v_gene: TRBV5-6
abundance: -
j_gene: TRBJ2-7
d_gene: TRBD1

CDR3aa: CASSPPSQAETQYF
CDR3nt: TGTGCCAGCTCACCACCGAGCCAGGCAGAGACCCAGTACTTC
len: 14
v_gene: TRBV24-1
abundance: -
j_gene: TRBJ2-5
d_gene: -

CDR3aa: CASSLGWGDRGQGYGYTF
CDR3nt: TGTGCCAGCAGCTTAGGATGGGGTGACAGGGGGCAGGGCTATGGCTACACCTTC
len: 18
v_gene: TRBV13
abundance: few
j_gene: TRBJ1-2
d_gene: TRBD1

CDR3aa: CATSRVTGAGNTIYF
CDR3nt: TGTGCCACCAGCAGAGTAACAGGGGCTGGAAACACCATATATTTT
len: 15
v_gene: TRBV15
abundance: -
j_gene: TRBJ1-3
d_gene: TRBD1

CDR3aa: CSVEYGGQGGEKLFF
CDR3nt: TGCAGCGTTGAATACGGCGGGCAAGGCGGCGAAAAACTGTTTTTT
len: 15
v_gene: TRBV29-1
abundance: many
j_gene: TRBJ1-4
d_gene: -

CDR3aa: CSARDRDNPYEQYF
CDR3nt: TGCAGTGCCCGAGACAGGGATAATCCCTACGAGCAGTACTTC
len: 14
v_gene: TRBV20-1
abundance: many
j_gene: TRBJ2-7
d_gene: TRBD1

CDR3aa: CASSRNSGEAGELFF
CDR3nt: TGCGCCAGCAGCCGGAATAGTGGGGAGGCCGGGGAGCTGTTTTTT
len: 15
v_gene: TRBV5-1
abundance: many
j_gene: TRBJ2-2
d_gene: -